This entry features one T cell receptor (beta chain) sequence. These data come from a study of T cells in Graves' hyperthyroidism and ophthalmopathy. At the level of the study: Before any treatment, at initial diagnosis, peripheral blood was collected.

Germline V CDR1 and CDR2: SEHNR, FQNEAQ (reference sequence). V was clipped by 5 bases and J by 0 bases, with 13 bases between them. This CDR3 is 16 amino acids long. The TCR beta CDR3 regions underwent amplification using RNA transcripts as the source. A set of HTBI primers served as the primers for a first-round RT-PCR of the TCR CDR3. TCRdb fed the multiplex PCR reads into MiXCR, producing one record per CDR3 protein. This sample has 350,000 to 400,000 distinct CDR3 sequences, with around 14% found just once. The specimen was blood. This chain uses TRBV7-9 with TRBJ2-2, with D uncertain. The source of this sequence is a woman in her twenties or thirties with Graves' hyperthyroidism. CDR3 loop: CASSQGPSTNTGELFF. CDR3 coding DNA: TGTGCCAGCAGCCAAGGACCCTCAACGAACACCGGGGAGCTGTTTTTT.